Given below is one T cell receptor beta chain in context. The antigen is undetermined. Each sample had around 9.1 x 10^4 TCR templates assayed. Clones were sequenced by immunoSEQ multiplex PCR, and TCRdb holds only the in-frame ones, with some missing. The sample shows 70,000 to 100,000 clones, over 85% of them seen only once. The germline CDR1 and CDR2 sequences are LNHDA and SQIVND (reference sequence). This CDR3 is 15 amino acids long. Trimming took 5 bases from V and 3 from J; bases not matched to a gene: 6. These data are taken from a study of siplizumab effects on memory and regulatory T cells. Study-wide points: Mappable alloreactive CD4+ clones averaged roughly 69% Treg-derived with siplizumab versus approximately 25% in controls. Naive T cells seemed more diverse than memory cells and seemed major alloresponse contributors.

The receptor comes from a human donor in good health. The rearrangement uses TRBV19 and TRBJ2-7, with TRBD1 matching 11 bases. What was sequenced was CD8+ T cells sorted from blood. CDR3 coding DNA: TGTGCCAGTAGTTTCACCGGGACAGGGGGCTACGAGCAGTACTTC. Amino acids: CASSFTGTGGYEQYF.